This T cell receptor (beta chain) was found in a study of blood T cells in healthy people across ages. The use of a sample-barcoded 5' primer and a J-beta primer mix characterized a second PCR of roughly 7 to 12 cycles. TCRdb passed the 5' RACE reads through MiXCR, listing each CDR3 protein once. The sample shows 920,000 or so distinct CDR3 sequences, 40% to 45% of them seen only once. They isolated at least 6 million PBMCs from each sample. Extracted total RNA amounted to at least 5 micrograms for each sample. Germline CDR1 and CDR2: SGDLS and YYNGEE. Trimming took 0 bases from V and 5 from J, leaving 15 bases between them. This CDR3 region has 16 residues.

This rearrangement joins TRBV9 to TRBJ2-4; D possibly corresponds to TRBD1 (5 bases). Sequenced input: blood. This TCR came from a woman aged 55 to 70 in good health. In nucleotides, the CDR3 is TGTGCCAGCAGCGTAGCAGCAAGTTGGGGCCAAAACATTCAGTACTTC. Translated, it gives CASSVAASWGQNIQYF. Combining the CDR3 with reference TRBV9 and TRBJ2-4 gives the whole variable domain DSGVTQTPKHLITATGQRVTLRCSPRSGDLSVYWYQQSLDQGLQFLIQYYNGEERAKGNILERFSAQQFPDLHSELNLSSLELGDSALYFCASSVAASWGQNIQYFGAGTRLSVL.